This T cell receptor beta chain was sequenced for a study of T cell responses to AZD1222 COVID-19 vaccine. This CDR3 comprises 14 residues. V was cut by 5 bases and J by 2 bases, with 13 bases left in between. Germline loops: CDR1 GTSNPN, CDR2 SVGIG (reference sequence). The assay was immunoSEQ multiplex PCR, and TCRdb's table has in-frame clones only and misses some. This table has about 120,000 clones, around nine tenths appearing once. The chain combines TRBV30 with TRBJ1-3; a possible D gene is TRBD1 (6 bases). The clonotype was recovered from an adult who received the AZD1222 COVID-19 vaccine. Specimen: peripheral blood, collected 28 days after the second AZD1222 dose. The chain's CDR3 is CAWEIGGAGNTIYF. The CDR3, as DNA: TGTGCCTGGGAGATAGGGGGGGCTGGAAACACCATATATTTT.